This T cell receptor (beta chain) was identified during a study of T cell changes during pregnancy in multiple sclerosis. The germline CDR1 and CDR2 sequences are SGHDN and FVKESK. V lost 3 bases to trimming and J lost 8 bases, with 9 bases between them. The CDR3 has 12 residues. The table came from immunoSEQ multiplex PCR; TCRdb's copy has only in-frame clones and leaves some out. The table records about 100,000 clones, approximately 90% of them present only once. This receptor was identified in a female donor with multiple sclerosis, enrolled in a pregnancy study. The sample was peripheral blood, taken after pregnancy. The V gene is TRBV14, the J gene TRBJ2-3; D not resolved. The CDR3 DNA is TGTGCCAGCAGCCAGGGTCGGGTTACGCAGTATTTT. It specifies CASSQGRVTQYF.